The 14 T cell receptor beta chains given below trace back to one sample, sequenced in a study of technical replicates of blood from a few donors. Measured with immunoSEQ multiplex PCR; TCRdb has only the in-frame clones, and not every one. The sample has about 56,000 clones, about 95% seen once; the top ten hold about 3%. The specimen sequenced was PBMCs. The receptors here all came from a human donor in good health. Some clones in this sample may be carry-over from other donors' samples.

The CDR3 bases are TGTGCCAGCAGCGTAGTAGGGGCCGGGAACACTGAAGCTTTCTTT. This codes for CASSVVGAGNTEAFF. The chain is built from TRBV9 and TRBJ1-1; perhaps TRBD1 as D (5 bases). CDR1 is SGDLS, CDR2 YYNGEE, per germline. Trimming removed 0 bases from V and 1 base from J, with 10 bases in between. There are 15 residues in the CDR3.

J is TRBJ1-4 and V is TRBV5-1, with 7 bases aligning to TRBD1. The V and J ends lost 1 base and 0 bases, in that order; junction bases with no gene match: 3. The CDR3 spans 16 residues. In germline, CDR1 is SGHRS, CDR2 YFSETQ. The CDR3 sequence is CASSLRTGATNEKLFF. For the CDR3, the DNA is TGCGCCAGCAGCTTGAGGACAGGAGCAACTAATGAAAAACTGTTTTTT.

The CDR3 is CASSPDRGHYEQYF. The CDR3 region has the DNA TGTGCCAGTAGTCCCGACAGGGGGCACTACGAGCAGTACTTC. The J gene is TRBJ2-7, the V gene TRBV19; 10 nucleotides match TRBD1. From germline, CDR1 is LNHDA and CDR2 SQIVND (reference sequence). The V segment lost 5 bases and the J segment 3 bases; nucleotides outside the gene matches: 4. The CDR3 is made up of 14 amino acids.

The CDR3 sequence: CASSLARIAGSNEQFF. The CDR3 DNA sequence: TGTGCCAGCAGTTTAGCCCGAATAGCGGGGTCCAATGAGCAGTTCTTC. The chain employs TRBV27 and TRBJ2-1; 8 nucleotides agree with TRBD2. CDR1 is MNHEY and CDR2 is SMNVEV in the germline V gene (reference sequence). CDR3 length equals 16 residues. V gave up 2 bases and J gave up 6 bases; unmatched junction bases: 9.

This chain joins TRBV6-1 and TRBJ1-2; 10 bases fit TRBD1. CDR3 length equals 15 residues. Per germline, CDR1 MNHNS and CDR2 SASEGT. V dropped 4 bases and J dropped 4; count of bases not matched to a gene: 6. CDR3 in DNA: TGTGCCAGCAGTGCTACCGGGACAGGGGTCTATGGCTACACCTTC. Protein product: CASSATGTGVYGYTF.

This clone was observed a single time. This CDR3 is CASSAGTSRVQETQYF. CDR3 coding DNA: TGTGCCAGCAGCGCCGGGACTAGCAGAGTGCAAGAGACCCAGTACTTC. V is TRBV5-4 and J is TRBJ2-5; 9 bases map to TRBD2. Germline V lookup: CDR1 SGHNT, CDR2 YYREEE (reference sequence). This CDR3 contains 16 residues. V shed 4 bases, J shed 2 bases, and the junction held 9 bases outside the gene matches.

V gene TRBV30 combines with J gene TRBJ1-1; D is uncertain. The CDR3 totals 12 residues. The germline V gene has CDR1 GTSNPN and CDR2 SVGIG (reference sequence). The V end was cut by 3 bases, the J end by 6 bases, with 11 bases between. This CDR3 is CAWRVEGPEAFF. In DNA, the CDR3 is TGTGCCTGGAGGGTCGAGGGCCCTGAAGCTTTCTTT.

The chain combines TRBV5-6 with TRBJ2-1; D call uncertain. Germline-derived CDR1 and CDR2 are SGHDT and YYEEEE. CDR3 size: 18 residues. V shed 0 bases and J shed 4 bases, with 20 bases lying between them. CDR3 bases: TGTGCCAGCAGCTTGGTTGGAAAGGCCCCCTTAGCTTACAATGAGCAGTTCTTC. Translated: CASSLVGKAPLAYNEQFF.

This rearrangement joins TRBV6-5 to TRBJ2-1, with D maybe TRBD2 (7 bases). The CDR3 consists of 16 residues. CDR1 is MNHEY, CDR2 SVGAGI, per germline. The V and J ends lost 2 bases and 9 bases respectively, with 20 bases between them. In nucleotides, the CDR3 is TGTGCCAGCAGTTACGGGGTCCTTAGGGGGGGTGGTGAGCAGTTCTTC. This encodes CASSYGVLRGGGEQFF.

This chain connects TRBV5-1 to TRBJ2-4, with 13 bases fitting TRBD2. Germline V gene lookup returns CDR1 SGHRS and CDR2 YFSETQ. This CDR3 has 15 amino acids. V lost 4 bases, J lost 7 bases, and 5 bases stayed unmatched. CDR3 DNA sequence: TGCGCCAGCAGCCGGACTAGCGGGAGTGATAACATTCAGTACTTC. Amino acid sequence: CASSRTSGSDNIQYF. Based on the CDR3 plus reference TRBV5-1 and TRBJ2-4, the full variable domain is KAGVTQTPRYLIKTRGQQVTLSCSPISGHRSVSWYQQTPGQGLQFLFEYFSETQRNKGNFPGRFSGRQFSNSRSEMNVSTLELGDSALYLCASSRTSGSDNIQYFGAGTRLSVL.

This sequence joins TRBV29-1 and TRBJ1-4, with 7 bases that match TRBD1. The CDR3 is 12 residues long. V lost 5 bases and J lost 8; bases outside the gene matches: 5. The germline gives CDR1 SQVTM, CDR2 ANQGSEA. This chain's CDR3 is CSVNRGGEKLFF. As DNA, the CDR3 is TGCAGCGTTAACAGGGGCGGCGAAAAACTGTTTTTT.

The chain combines TRBV6-5 with TRBJ2-7; 7 bases align to TRBD1. The CDR3 length is 16 residues. J was trimmed by 4 bases and V by 0 bases; bases with no gene match: 9. CDR1 is MNHEY and CDR2 is SVGAGI in the germline V gene. CDR3 in amino acids: CASSYSTRTGGYEQYF. For the CDR3, the DNA is TGTGCCAGCAGTTACTCGACCAGGACAGGAGGTTACGAGCAGTACTTC.

The chain has TRBV25-1 and TRBJ2-7; possibly TRBD2 for D (6 bases). Trimming stripped 6 bases from V and 7 bases from J, with 22 bases between. This CDR3 contains 15 residues. Germline CDR1 MGHDK, CDR2 SYGVNS. The CDR3 spells CASRGGSPGGREQYF. CDR3 coding DNA: TGTGCCAGCAGGGGGGGTAGCCCCGGTGGGAGGGAGCAGTACTTC.

The chain employs TRBV6-4 and TRBJ2-2; TRBD2 aligns across 13 bases. CDR1 is MRHNA, CDR2 SNTAGT, per germline. The CDR3 consists of 15 residues. The J segment lost 6 bases and the V segment lost 6 bases, leaving 4 bases of the junction unmatched. CDR3 sequence (DNA): TGTGCCAGCAGCCAGACTAGCGGGAGGTCCGGGGAGCTGTTTTTT. Amino acids: CASSQTSGRSGELFF.